Each of the 8 T cell receptor beta chains below was sequenced from the same sample in a study of blood T cell repertoires in COVID-19. Produced via immunoSEQ multiplex PCR; TCRdb's table is partial and in-frame only. The sample records 85,000 to 130,000 clones, approximately 84% being singletons. Sequenced: peripheral blood. These receptors all stem from a woman aged 55-69 years with acute or convalescent COVID-19.

The V gene is TRBV2, the J gene TRBJ1-2; the match to TRBD1 covers 7 bases. The junction had 4 bases not matched to a gene; V was cut back by 6 bases and J by 6 bases. This CDR3 spans 12 amino acids. Germline V gene lookup returns CDR1 SNHLY and CDR2 FYNNEI. CDR3 coding DNA: TGTGCCAGCAGCATCGGACAGGATGGCTACACCTTC. Its protein is CASSIGQDGYTF.

This chain joins TRBV5-1 and TRBJ1-5; D gene ambiguous. Trimming cost V 4 bases and J 6 bases, with 14 bases left between them. CDR1 is SGHRS and CDR2 is YFSETQ in the germline V gene. This CDR3 contains 14 residues. The DNA of the CDR3 is TGCGCCAGCAGCCCTGCAGGAGGTATTCAGCCCCAGCATTTT. Its translation: CASSPAGGIQPQHF.

V is TRBV4-1 and J is TRBJ2-7, with 7 nucleotides matching TRBD1. The germline V gene encodes CDR1 MGHRA and CDR2 YSYEKL. V shed 0 bases, J shed 4 bases, and the junction held 6 bases outside the gene matches. The CDR3 consists of 15 residues. The CDR3 nucleotides are TGCGCCAGCAGCCAAGAACCGGGACAGTCGTACGAGCAGTACTTC. This sequence encodes CASSQEPGQSYEQYF.

This chain connects TRBV11-3 to TRBJ2-3, with 9 nucleotides matching TRBD1. The germline gives CDR1 SGHNT, CDR2 YENEEA. Trimming cost V 0 bases and J 7 bases; bases outside gene matches: 5. CDR3 size: 15 residues. The CDR3 nucleotides read TGTGCCAGCAGCTTAGAGGGACAGGGACAAAATACGCAGTATTTT. Translating it yields CASSLEGQGQNTQYF.

The rearrangement uses TRBV5-1 and TRBJ1-5; D may be TRBD1 (5 bases). V was clipped by 4 bases and J by 7 bases, with 12 bases between them. Germline-derived CDR1 and CDR2 are SGHRS and YFSETQ. This CDR3 comprises 13 residues. The CDR3 DNA sequence: TGCGCCAGCAGCAGCAGGGTTGGCCAGCCCCAGCATTTT. This codes for CASSSRVGQPQHF.

This CDR3 is CASSEIVFNEQFF. CDR3 coding DNA: TGTGCCAGCAGTGAAATAGTATTCAATGAGCAGTTCTTC. The gene calls are TRBV6-1 and TRBJ2-1; the D is unclear. V lost 2 bases, J lost 6 bases, and 8 bases lay in between. CDR1 MNHNS and CDR2 SASEGT come from the germline V gene. The CDR3 has 13 residues.

The V call is TRBV7-6, the J call TRBJ2-3; 9 bases align to TRBD2. The germline CDR1 and CDR2 sequences are SGHVS and FNYEAQ. With 1 base clipped from V and 2 bases from J, the junction kept 4 bases outside the gene matches. There are 16 residues in the CDR3. The DNA of the CDR3 is TGTGCCAGCAGCTTAGGAACTAGCGGGTACACAGATACGCAGTATTTT. Its translation: CASSLGTSGYTDTQYF.

V usage is TRBV6-2 or TRBV6-3 and J usage is TRBJ2-1; TRBD2 matches 7 bases. V gave up 4 bases and J gave up 7 bases; unmatched junction bases: 10. The germline V gene encodes CDR1 MNHEY and CDR2 SVGEGT. There are 15 residues in the CDR3. CDR3 loop: CASSSLGGSSNEQFF. The CDR3, as DNA: TGTGCCAGCAGTTCTCTAGGCGGGAGTTCAAATGAGCAGTTCTTC.